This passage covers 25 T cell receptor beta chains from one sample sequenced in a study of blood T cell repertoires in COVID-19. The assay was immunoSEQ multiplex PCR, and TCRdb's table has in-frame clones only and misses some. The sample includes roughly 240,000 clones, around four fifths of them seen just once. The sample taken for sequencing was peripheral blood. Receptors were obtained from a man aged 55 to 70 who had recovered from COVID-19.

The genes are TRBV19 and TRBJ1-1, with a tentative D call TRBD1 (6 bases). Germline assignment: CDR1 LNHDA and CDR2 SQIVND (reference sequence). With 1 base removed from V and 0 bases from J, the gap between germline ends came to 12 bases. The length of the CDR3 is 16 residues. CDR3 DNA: TGTGCCAGTAGTATAGGAGGGGGGGTCCTGAACACTGAAGCTTTCTTT. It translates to CASSIGGGVLNTEAFF.

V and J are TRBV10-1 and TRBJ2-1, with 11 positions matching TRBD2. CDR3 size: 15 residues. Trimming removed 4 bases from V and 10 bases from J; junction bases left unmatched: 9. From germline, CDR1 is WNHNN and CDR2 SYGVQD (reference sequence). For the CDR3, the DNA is TGCGCCAGCAGTGGGACGACTAGCGGGATAATGGAGCAGTTCTTC. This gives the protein CASSGTTSGIMEQFF.

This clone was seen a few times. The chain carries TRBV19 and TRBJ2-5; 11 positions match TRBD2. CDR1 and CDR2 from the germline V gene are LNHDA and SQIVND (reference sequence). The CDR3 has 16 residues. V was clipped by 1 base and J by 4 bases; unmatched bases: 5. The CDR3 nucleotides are TGTGCCAGTAGTATAGTAGCGGGGGGGCCAGGAGAGACCCAGTACTTC. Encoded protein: CASSIVAGGPGETQYF.

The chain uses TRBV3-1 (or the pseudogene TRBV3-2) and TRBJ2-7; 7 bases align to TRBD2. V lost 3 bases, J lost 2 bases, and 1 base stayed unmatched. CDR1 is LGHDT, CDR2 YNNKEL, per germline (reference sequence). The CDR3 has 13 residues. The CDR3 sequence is CASSHRGAYEQYF. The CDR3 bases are TGTGCCAGCAGCCACCGGGGGGCCTACGAGCAGTACTTC.

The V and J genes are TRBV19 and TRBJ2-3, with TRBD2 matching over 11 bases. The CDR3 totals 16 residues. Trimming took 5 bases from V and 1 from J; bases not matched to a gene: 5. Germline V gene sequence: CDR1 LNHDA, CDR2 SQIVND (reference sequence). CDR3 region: CASSPSTSGGTDTQYF. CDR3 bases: TGTGCCAGTAGTCCCTCGACTAGCGGGGGCACAGATACGCAGTATTTT.

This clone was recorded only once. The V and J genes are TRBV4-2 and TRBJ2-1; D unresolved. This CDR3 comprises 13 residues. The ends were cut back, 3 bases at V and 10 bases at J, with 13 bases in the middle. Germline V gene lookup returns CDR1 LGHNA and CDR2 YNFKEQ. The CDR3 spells CASSQAVTLEQFF. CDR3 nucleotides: TGTGCCAGCAGCCAGGCGGTAACCCTCGAGCAGTTCTTC.

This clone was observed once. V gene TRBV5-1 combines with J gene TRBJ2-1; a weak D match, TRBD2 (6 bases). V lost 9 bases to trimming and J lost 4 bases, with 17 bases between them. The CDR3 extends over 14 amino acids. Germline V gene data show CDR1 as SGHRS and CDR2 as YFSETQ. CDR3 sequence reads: CATKTGTGYNEQFF. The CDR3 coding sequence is TGCGCCACCAAGACCGGGACTGGGTACAATGAGCAGTTCTTC.

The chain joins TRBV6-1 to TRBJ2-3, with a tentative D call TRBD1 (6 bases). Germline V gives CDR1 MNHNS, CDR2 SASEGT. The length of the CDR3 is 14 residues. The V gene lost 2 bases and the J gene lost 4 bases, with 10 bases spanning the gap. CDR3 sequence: CASSEYRVADTQYF. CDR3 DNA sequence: TGTGCCAGCAGTGAATACAGGGTGGCAGATACGCAGTATTTT.

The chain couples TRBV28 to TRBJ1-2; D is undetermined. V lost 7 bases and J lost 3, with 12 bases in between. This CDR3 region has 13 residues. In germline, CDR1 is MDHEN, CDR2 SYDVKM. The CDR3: CASTTAADYGYTF. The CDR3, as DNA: TGTGCCAGCACTACGGCGGCGGACTATGGCTACACCTTC.

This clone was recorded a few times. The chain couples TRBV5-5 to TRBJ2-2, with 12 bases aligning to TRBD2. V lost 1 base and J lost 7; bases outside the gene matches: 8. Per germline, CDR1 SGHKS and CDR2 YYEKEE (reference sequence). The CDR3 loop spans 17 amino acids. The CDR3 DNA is TGTGCCAGCAGCTTGACCTCTAGCGGGAGGGCCGGCGGGGAGCTGTTTTTT. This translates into CASSLTSSGRAGGELFF. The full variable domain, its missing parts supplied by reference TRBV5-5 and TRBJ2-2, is DAGVTQSPTHLIKTRGQQVTLRCSPISGHKSVSWYQQVLGQGPQFIFQYYEKEERGRGNFPDRFSARQFPNYSSELNVNALLLGDSALYLCASSLTSSGRAGGELFFGEGSRLTVL.

This chain's CDR3 is CASSPQAGLSYEQYF. CDR3 DNA: TGTGCCAGCAGCCCTCAAGCGGGGCTCTCCTACGAGCAGTACTTC. This chain connects TRBV9 to TRBJ2-7; 7 nucleotides match TRBD2. J lost 0 bases, V lost 4 bases, and 7 bases had no gene match. CDR1 is SGDLS and CDR2 is YYNGEE in the germline V gene. The CDR3 sequence is 15 residues long.

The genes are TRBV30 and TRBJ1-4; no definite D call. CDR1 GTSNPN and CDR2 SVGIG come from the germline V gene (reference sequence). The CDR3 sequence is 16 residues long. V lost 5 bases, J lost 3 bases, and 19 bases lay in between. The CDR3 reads CAWGPDGPGANEKLFF. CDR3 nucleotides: TGTGCCTGGGGCCCGGACGGTCCCGGGGCTAATGAAAAACTGTTTTTT.

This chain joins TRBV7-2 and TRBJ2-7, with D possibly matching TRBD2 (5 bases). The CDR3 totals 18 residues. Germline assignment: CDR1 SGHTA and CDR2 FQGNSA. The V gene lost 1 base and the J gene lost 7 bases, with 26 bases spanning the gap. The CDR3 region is CASSLEDPRGLKRGEQYF. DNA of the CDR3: TGTGCCAGCAGCTTAGAGGACCCACGCGGGTTAAAGCGAGGTGAGCAGTACTTC.

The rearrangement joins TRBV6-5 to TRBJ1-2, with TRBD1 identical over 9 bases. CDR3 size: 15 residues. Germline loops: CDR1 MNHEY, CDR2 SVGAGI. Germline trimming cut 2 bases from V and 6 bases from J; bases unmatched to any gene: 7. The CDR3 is CASSYQTGGGHGYTF. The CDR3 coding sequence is TGTGCCAGCAGTTACCAAACAGGGGGCGGGCATGGCTACACCTTC.

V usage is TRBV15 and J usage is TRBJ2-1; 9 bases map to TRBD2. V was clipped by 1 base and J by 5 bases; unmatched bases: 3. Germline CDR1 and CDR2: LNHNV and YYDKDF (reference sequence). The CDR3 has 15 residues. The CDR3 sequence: CATSRAPSGDNEQFF. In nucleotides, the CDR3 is TGTGCCACCAGCAGAGCGCCTAGCGGGGACAATGAGCAGTTCTTC.

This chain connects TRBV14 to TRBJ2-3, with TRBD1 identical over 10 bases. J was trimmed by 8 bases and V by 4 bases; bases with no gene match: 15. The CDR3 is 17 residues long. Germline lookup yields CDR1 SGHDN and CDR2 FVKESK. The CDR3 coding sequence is TGTGCCAGCAGCCTCAGGGCGGGACAGGGGTTTCGCGGTACGCAGTATTTT. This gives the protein CASSLRAGQGFRGTQYF. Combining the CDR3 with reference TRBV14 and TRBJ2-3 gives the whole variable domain EAGVTQFPSHSVIEKGQTVTLRCDPISGHDNLYWYRRVMGKEIKFLLHFVKESKQDESGMPNNRFLAERTGGTYSTLKVQPAELEDSGVYFCASSLRAGQGFRGTQYFGPGTRLTVL.

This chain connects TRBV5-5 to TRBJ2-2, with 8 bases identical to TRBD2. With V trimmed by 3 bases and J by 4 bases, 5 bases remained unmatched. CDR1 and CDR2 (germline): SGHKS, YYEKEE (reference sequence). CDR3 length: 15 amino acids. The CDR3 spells CASSWRGDTTGELFF. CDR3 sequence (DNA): TGTGCCAGCAGCTGGCGGGGGGACACCACCGGGGAGCTGTTTTTT.

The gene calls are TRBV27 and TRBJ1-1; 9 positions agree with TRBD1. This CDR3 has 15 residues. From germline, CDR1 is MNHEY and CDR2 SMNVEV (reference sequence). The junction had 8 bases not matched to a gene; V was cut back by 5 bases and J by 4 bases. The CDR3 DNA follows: TGTGCCAGCAGTAGCATGGGGACAGGGACCACTGAAGCTTTCTTT. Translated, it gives CASSSMGTGTTEAFF.

The CDR3 sequence is CASREDLAGSYEQYF. As DNA, the CDR3 is TGTGCCAGCAGGGAGGACCTTGCCGGCTCCTACGAGCAGTACTTC. The chain is built from TRBV5-4 and TRBJ2-7; TRBD2 is a possible D gene (5 bases). The length of the CDR3 is 15 residues. Looked up from germline, CDR1 is SGHNT and CDR2 is YYREEE (reference sequence). With 5 bases removed from V and 0 bases from J, the gap between germline ends came to 15 bases.

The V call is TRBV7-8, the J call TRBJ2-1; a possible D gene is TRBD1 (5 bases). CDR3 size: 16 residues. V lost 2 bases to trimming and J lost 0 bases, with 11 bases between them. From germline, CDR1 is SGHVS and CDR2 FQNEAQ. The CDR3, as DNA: TGTGCCAGCAGCTTATTGGGGCTGAGCTCCTACAATGAGCAGTTCTTC. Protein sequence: CASSLLGLSSYNEQFF. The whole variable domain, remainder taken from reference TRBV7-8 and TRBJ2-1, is GAGVSQSPRYKVAKRGQDVALRCDPISGHVSLFWYQQALGQGPEFLTYFQNEAQLDKSGLPSDRFFAERPEGSVSTLKIQRTQQEDSAVYLCASSLLGLSSYNEQFFGPGTRLTVL.

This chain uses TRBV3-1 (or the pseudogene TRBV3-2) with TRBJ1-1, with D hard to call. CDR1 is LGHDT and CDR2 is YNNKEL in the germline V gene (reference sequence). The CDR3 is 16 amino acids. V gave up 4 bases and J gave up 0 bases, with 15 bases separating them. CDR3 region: CASSPERANLNTEAFF. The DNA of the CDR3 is TGTGCCAGCAGCCCCGAGAGGGCGAACCTGAACACTGAAGCTTTCTTT.

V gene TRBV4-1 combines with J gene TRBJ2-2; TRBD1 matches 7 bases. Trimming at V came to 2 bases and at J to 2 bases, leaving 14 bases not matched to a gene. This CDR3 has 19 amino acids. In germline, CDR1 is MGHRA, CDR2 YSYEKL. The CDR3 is CASSQRGLSRDSNTGELFF. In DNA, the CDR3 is TGCGCCAGCAGCCAACGTGGGCTCTCTAGGGACAGCAACACCGGGGAGCTGTTTTTT.

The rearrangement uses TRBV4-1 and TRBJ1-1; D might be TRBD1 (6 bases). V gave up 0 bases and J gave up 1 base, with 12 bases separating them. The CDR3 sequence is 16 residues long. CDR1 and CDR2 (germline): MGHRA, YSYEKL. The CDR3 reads CASSQDNWGQNTEAFF. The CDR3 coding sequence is TGCGCCAGCAGCCAAGATAATTGGGGACAGAACACTGAAGCTTTCTTT.

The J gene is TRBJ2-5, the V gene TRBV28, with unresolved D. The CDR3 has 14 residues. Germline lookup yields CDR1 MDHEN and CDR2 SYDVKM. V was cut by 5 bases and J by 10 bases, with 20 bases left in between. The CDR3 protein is CASSAYEEFGGQYF. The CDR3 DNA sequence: TGTGCCAGCAGTGCCTACGAGGAGTTCGGTGGCCAGTACTTC.

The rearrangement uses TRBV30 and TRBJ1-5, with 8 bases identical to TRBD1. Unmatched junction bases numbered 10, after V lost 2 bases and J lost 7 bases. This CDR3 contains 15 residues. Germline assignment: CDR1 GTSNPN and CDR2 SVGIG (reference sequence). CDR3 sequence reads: CAWSTADREEQPQHF. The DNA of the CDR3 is TGTGCCTGGAGTACCGCGGACAGGGAAGAACAGCCCCAGCATTTT. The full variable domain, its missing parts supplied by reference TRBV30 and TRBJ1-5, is SQTIHQWPATLVQPVGSPLSLECTVEGTSNPNLYWYRQAAGRGLQLLFYSVGIGQISSEVPQNLSASRPQDRQFILSSKKLLLSDSGFYLCAWSTADREEQPQHFGDGTRLSIL.